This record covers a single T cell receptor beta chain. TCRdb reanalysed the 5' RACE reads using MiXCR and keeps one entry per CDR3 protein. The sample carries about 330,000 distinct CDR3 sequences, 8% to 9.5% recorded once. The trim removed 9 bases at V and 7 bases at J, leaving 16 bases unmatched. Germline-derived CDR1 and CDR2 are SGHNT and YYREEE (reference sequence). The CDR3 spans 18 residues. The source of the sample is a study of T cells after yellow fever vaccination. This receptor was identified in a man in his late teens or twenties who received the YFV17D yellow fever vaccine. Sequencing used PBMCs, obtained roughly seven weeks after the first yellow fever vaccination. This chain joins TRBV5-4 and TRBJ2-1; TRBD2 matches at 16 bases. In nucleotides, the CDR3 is TGTGCCATTCCGATGGGACTAGCGGGGGGGTCGGGTAAGAATGAGCAGTTCTTC. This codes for CAIPMGLAGGSGKNEQFF. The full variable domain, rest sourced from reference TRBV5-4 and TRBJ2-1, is ETGVTQSPTHLIKTRGQQVTLRCSSQSGHNTVSWYQQALGQGPQFIFQYYREEENGRGNFPPRFSGLQFPNYSSELNVNALELDDSALYLCAIPMGLAGGSGKNEQFFGPGTRLTVL.